The rows below give T cell receptor beta chains drawn from one sample of a study of vaccination and CD4 T cells after COVID-19. One entry per CDR3 protein results from TCRdb running MiXCR on the PCR reads. The sample carries some 6,500 distinct CDR3 sequences, more than 45% recorded once. These TCRs' antigens remain unknown. Source material: CD4+ T cells from blood, cultured in vitro. These receptors originate from a human donor in good health. CDR3s include the opening cysteine and the closing phenylalanine or tryptophan. Each record gives: CDR3 protein, CDR3 DNA, V gene, D gene, J gene, clone size. A D gene is named only where the DNA matches it firmly. The size field is filled for only some rows; it gives once, few, many or a size class.

CASSLDRLWGYTF TGTGCCAGCAGTTTAGACAGGCTCTGGGGCTACACCTTC TRBV12-3/TRBV12-4 NA TRBJ1-2 NA
CSARPGQYNSPLHF TGCAGTGCTAGGCCGGGACAGTATAATTCACCCCTCCACTTT TRBV20-1 TRBD1 TRBJ1-6 NA
CASSSPGPDTQYF TGTGCCAGCAGTTCCCCCGGGCCAGATACGCAGTATTTT TRBV27 NA TRBJ2-3 NA
CATSRDRAGRHQPQHF TGTGCCACCAGCAGAGATCGGGCAGGGAGGCATCAGCCCCAGCATTTT TRBV15 NA TRBJ1-5 NA
CSAGQGHSEGYTF TGCAGTGCTGGCCAGGGGCACTCGGAGGGCTACACCTTC TRBV20-1 NA TRBJ1-2 NA
CASSYGGKEIANYGYTF TGTGCCAGCAGTTACGGGGGGAAGGAAATAGCTAACTATGGCTACACCTTC TRBV6-5 NA TRBJ1-2 few
CASSLAGTGGSEAFF TGTGCCAGCAGTTTAGCGGGGACAGGGGGCTCTGAAGCTTTCTTT TRBV12-3/TRBV12-4 TRBD1 TRBJ1-1 NA
CASSEIQGALRGYTF TGTGCCAGCAGTGAAATCCAGGGGGCACTTCGGGGCTACACCTTC TRBV2 TRBD1 TRBJ1-2 NA
CASTHGEDYGYTF TGTGCCAGCACCCACGGGGAGGACTATGGCTACACCTTC TRBV6-1 NA TRBJ1-2 few
CASRSDKNYGYTF TGTGCCAGCAGGTCGGACAAGAACTATGGCTACACCTTC TRBV12-3/TRBV12-4 NA TRBJ1-2 NA